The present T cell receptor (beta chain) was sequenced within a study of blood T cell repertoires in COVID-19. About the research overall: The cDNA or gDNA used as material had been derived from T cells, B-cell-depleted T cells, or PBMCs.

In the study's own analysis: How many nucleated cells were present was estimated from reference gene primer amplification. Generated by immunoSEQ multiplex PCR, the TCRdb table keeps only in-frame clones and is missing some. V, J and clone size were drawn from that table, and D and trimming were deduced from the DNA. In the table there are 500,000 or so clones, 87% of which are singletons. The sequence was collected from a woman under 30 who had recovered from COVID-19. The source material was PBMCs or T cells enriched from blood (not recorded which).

CDR3 DNA: TGCGCCAGCAGCTTGGATCCAGAAAGTAACACTGAAGCTTTCTTT. This sequence encodes CASSLDPESNTEAFF. The chain has TRBV5-1 and TRBJ1-1; the D is unclear. The length of the CDR3 is 15 residues. In germline, CDR1 is SGHRS, CDR2 YFSETQ. Deletions cut 0 bases from V and 2 bases from J, with 11 bases between.